A selection of T cell receptor beta chains follows, all from one sample in a study of long-term antiretroviral therapy in people with HIV. Here immunoSEQ multiplex PCR was the method, and the copy in TCRdb shows in-frame clones only, minus some. In the table there are about 34,000 clones, about four fifths of which are singletons. Sample: unsorted PBMCs, taken 1.9 years after starting antiretroviral therapy. The origin of the receptors is a man in his late teens or twenties with HIV. CDR3s include the opening cysteine and the closing phenylalanine or tryptophan. D genes are given only for firm matches. Some rows have no size entry. The others give once, few or many, or a class for an expanded clone.

TRBV5-4,NA,NA,TRBJ2-5,CASSLARGLQETQYF,TGTGCCAGCAGCTTGGCTCGTGGACTTCAAGAGACCCAGTACTTC
TRBV11-2,NA,TRBD1,TRBJ1-2,CASSTSRDRGSHGYTF,TGTGCCAGCAGCACCTCCCGGGACAGGGGATCACATGGCTACACCTTC
TRBV6-5,NA,NA,TRBJ1-5,CASSYRYNQPQHF,TGTGCCAGCAGTTACAGATACAATCAGCCCCAGCATTTT
TRBV11-2,NA,NA,TRBJ2-2,CASSLGVTGELFF,TGTGCCAGCAGCTTAGGTGTTACCGGGGAGCTGTTTTTT
TRBV5-4,NA,NA,TRBJ1-2,CASSLVAGNYGYTF,TGTGCCAGCAGCTTAGTAGCAGGGAACTATGGCTACACCTTC
TRBV19,NA,NA,TRBJ1-1,CASSEGRGTEAFF,TGTGCCAGTAGTGAGGGAAGGGGAACTGAAGCTTTCTTT
TRBV6-1,large,TRBD1,TRBJ1-1,CASSGGTAHEAFF,TGTGCCAGCAGTGGCGGGACAGCTCATGAAGCTTTCTTT
TRBV11-3,few,NA,TRBJ1-1,CASSLAPRDQGRAFF,TGTGCCAGCAGCTTAGCTCCCAGGGACCAGGGGAGAGCTTTCTTT
TRBV10-2,NA,NA,TRBJ2-4,CASSEDRQNIQYF,TGCGCCAGCAGTGAGGACAGACAAAACATTCAGTACTTC
TRBV10-2,NA,TRBD2,TRBJ2-1,CASSPGLAAPNEQFF,TGCGCCAGCAGCCCAGGACTAGCGGCCCCTAATGAGCAGTTCTTC
TRBV2,few,NA,TRBJ1-2,CASRDGTYGYTF,TGTGCCAGCCGTGACGGGACTTATGGCTACACCTTC
TRBV5-1,NA,NA,TRBJ2-2,CASSLAGSGGELFF,TGCGCCAGCAGCTTGGCGGGAAGTGGCGGGGAGCTGTTTTTT
TRBV18,NA,NA,TRBJ2-7,CASSERDPNYYEQYF,TGTGCCAGCTCAGAAAGGGATCCTAATTACTACGAGCAGTACTTC
TRBV19,once,NA,TRBJ1-2,CASSTTRVGYTF,TGTGCCAGTAGTACCACCAGGGTCGGCTACACCTTC
TRBV28,NA,NA,TRBJ2-2,CASSSHNSIGSTGELFF,TGTGCCAGCAGTTCCCACAATAGCATCGGCTCCACCGGGGAGCTGTTTTTT
TRBV6-5,NA,NA,TRBJ1-1,CASRNSQPNTEAFF,TGTGCCAGCAGGAACAGCCAACCGAACACTGAAGCTTTCTTT
TRBV7-8,NA,TRBD2,TRBJ2-7,CASSSGTSYEQYF,TGTGCCAGCAGCTCCGGGACTAGCTACGAGCAGTACTTC
TRBV10-1,NA,TRBD1,TRBJ2-1,CASSPGTGGAEQFF,TGCGCCAGCAGCCCCGGGACAGGAGGGGCTGAGCAGTTCTTC
TRBV19,NA,NA,TRBJ1-5,CASSIGGGISQPQHF,TGTGCCAGTAGTATAGGTGGCGGGATCAGCCAGCCCCAGCATTTT
TRBV7-9,few,NA,TRBJ1-4,CASSFRSEKLFF,TGTGCCAGCAGCTTTCGATCGGAAAAACTGTTTTTT
TRBV5-1,NA,NA,TRBJ2-1,CASSLEGQGIYNEQFF,TGCGCCAGCAGCTTGGAGGGTCAGGGAATCTACAATGAGCAGTTCTTC
TRBV4-1,NA,NA,TRBJ1-5,CASPSGQPQHF,TGCGCCAGCCCTTCTGGTCAGCCCCAGCATTTT
TRBV5-4,few,TRBD2,TRBJ2-7,CASVGASGRWIF,TGTGCCAGCGTGGGAGCGAGCGGGAGGTGGATCTTC
TRBV5-6,once,TRBD2,TRBJ2-3,CAGGLAGVEDTQYF,TGTGCAGGAGGACTAGCGGGGGTGGAAGATACGCAGTATTTT
TRBV5-1,NA,TRBD1,TRBJ2-7,CASSLQGASYEQYF,TGCGCCAGCAGCTTACAGGGGGCATCCTACGAGCAGTACTTC
TRBV30,NA,NA,TRBJ2-6,CAWSDNSGANVLTF,TGTGCCTGGAGTGACAACTCTGGGGCCAACGTCCTGACTTTC
TRBV9,few,NA,TRBJ2-6,CASSVEVSGANVLTF,TGTGCCAGCAGCGTAGAAGTCTCTGGGGCCAACGTCCTGACTTTC
TRBV27,once,TRBD2,TRBJ2-1,CASSPPGLAGGPEQFF,TGTGCCAGCAGTCCACCGGGTTTAGCGGGGGGGCCTGAGCAGTTCTTC
TRBV29-1,once,NA,TRBJ2-5,CSVLTDQETQYF,TGCAGCGTTTTGACAGACCAAGAGACCCAGTACTTC
TRBV4-1,NA,NA,TRBJ2-3,CASSQSLADTQYF,TGCGCCAGCAGCCAATCACTTGCAGATACGCAGTATTTT
TRBV5-1,NA,TRBD1,TRBJ1-1,CASSLEWDHRGTEAFF,TGCGCCAGCAGCTTGGAATGGGACCACAGGGGCACTGAAGCTTTCTTT
TRBV28,NA,NA,TRBJ1-4,CASSDLSRRPGGEKLFF,TGTGCCAGCAGTGATCTTTCCCGGCGGCCCGGAGGTGAAAAACTGTTTTTT
TRBV7-7,NA,NA,TRBJ2-3,CASSLGSRDTQYF,TGTGCTAGCAGCTTAGGCAGCAGGGATACGCAGTATTTT
TRBV27,NA,TRBD2,TRBJ2-2,CASSPGLAGTGELFF,TGTGCCAGCAGTCCCGGACTAGCGGGCACCGGGGAGCTGTTTTTT
TRBV30,NA,NA,TRBJ2-5,CAWRGGGSGTQYF,TGTGCCTGGAGAGGAGGGGGCAGCGGGACCCAGTACTTC
TRBV2,NA,NA,TRBJ1-5,CASTWGGDQPQHF,TGTGCCAGCACCTGGGGCGGGGATCAGCCCCAGCATTTT
TRBV4-2,NA,NA,TRBJ1-2,CASSQEAAATANYGYTF,TGTGCCAGCAGCCAAGAGGCGGCAGCGACAGCTAACTATGGCTACACCTTC
TRBV5-6,NA,TRBD1,TRBJ2-5,CASSSRTGGETQYF,TGTGCCAGCAGCTCACGGACAGGGGGAGAGACCCAGTACTTC
TRBV2,NA,TRBD2,TRBJ2-3,CARGTSGGAVDTQYF,TGTGCCAGGGGGACTAGCGGGGGGGCGGTAGATACGCAGTATTTT
TRBV2,NA,NA,TRBJ1-6,CASTSSMDSPLHF,TGTGCCAGCACTTCGTCAATGGATTCACCCCTCCACTTT
TRBV11-2,once,NA,TRBJ2-5,CASSLDRTGETQYF,TGTGCCAGCAGCTTAGATCGAACAGGGGAGACCCAGTACTTC
TRBV2,NA,TRBD1,TRBJ2-3,CASKTGRTDTQYF,TGTGCCAGCAAGACAGGGCGCACAGATACGCAGTATTTT
TRBV18,NA,NA,TRBJ1-1,CASSPGPGNTEAFF,TGTGCCAGCTCACCCGGACCGGGGAACACTGAAGCTTTCTTT
TRBV19,NA,TRBD1,TRBJ1-6,CASNPGQTYNSPLHF,TGTGCCAGTAATCCGGGACAGACCTATAATTCACCCCTCCACTTT
TRBV5-1,NA,TRBD1,TRBJ2-7,CASSLTTGDYYEQYF,TGCGCCAGCAGCTTGACGACAGGGGATTACTACGAGCAGTACTTC
TRBV6-7,NA,NA,TRBJ2-5,CASSPGVQETQYF,TGTGCCAGCAGCCCCGGGGTCCAAGAGACCCAGTACTTC
TRBV6-5,NA,NA,TRBJ2-7,CASSYRDKGPYEQYF,TGTGCCAGCAGTTACCGGGACAAGGGTCCCTACGAGCAGTACTTC
TRBV6-5,NA,NA,TRBJ2-7,CASSYPGTSEQYF,TGTGCCAGCAGTTATCCGGGGACAAGCGAGCAGTACTTC
TRBV5-5,NA,NA,TRBJ1-6,CASSLPGATFSPLHF,TGTGCCAGCAGCTTGCCGGGAGCTACTTTTTCACCCCTCCACTTT